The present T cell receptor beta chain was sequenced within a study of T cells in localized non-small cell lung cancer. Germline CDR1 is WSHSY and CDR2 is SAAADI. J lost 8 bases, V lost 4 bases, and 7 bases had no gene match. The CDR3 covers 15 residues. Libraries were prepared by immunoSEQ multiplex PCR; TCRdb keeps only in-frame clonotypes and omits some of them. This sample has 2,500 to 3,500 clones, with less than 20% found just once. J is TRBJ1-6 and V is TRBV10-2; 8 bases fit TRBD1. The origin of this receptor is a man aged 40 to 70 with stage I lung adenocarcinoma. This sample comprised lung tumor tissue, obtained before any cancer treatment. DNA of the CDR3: TGCGCCAGCAGTGGACAGGGGAGGGGGGATTCACCCCTCCACTTT. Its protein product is CASSGQGRGDSPLHF.